One and the same sample provided the 2 T cell receptor beta chains below, sequenced in a study of human T cells and chemical hapten exposure. The time point: pre-sensitization, week 0. Treatment noted: therapeutic diphenylcyclopropenone sensitization with weekly scalp DPC. MiXCR was run by TCRdb on the RACE reads, yielding one entry per CDR3 protein. The data contain more than 250,000 distinct CDR3 sequences, 7% to 10% of them singletons. Sequences were derived from whole blood, sampled in connection with sensitization to the hapten diphenylcyclopropenone (DPC). Receptors originate from a middle-aged woman with alopecia areata. Some clones in this sample may be carry-over from other donors' samples.

This clonotype has at least ten counts. The J gene is TRBJ2-3, the V gene TRBV28; D is possibly TRBD2 (6 bases). Germline V gene sequence: CDR1 MDHEN, CDR2 SYDVKM. Trimming removed 5 bases from V and 4 bases from J, with 10 bases in between. The CDR3 is 13 residues long. The CDR3 loop is CASSPRRADTQYF. The CDR3 DNA follows: TGTGCCAGCAGTCCCCGGAGGGCAGATACGCAGTATTTT.

This clonotype was found a few times. This chain uses TRBV20-1 with TRBJ2-7; D might be TRBD2 (5 bases). The CDR3 consists of 13 residues. The germline V gene has CDR1 DFQATT and CDR2 SNEGSKA (reference sequence). V dropped 3 bases and J dropped 3 bases, with 12 bases sitting between them. In DNA form, the CDR3 reads TGCAGTGCTAGGGGTACTAGTTACTACGAGCAGTACTTC. It yields the protein CSARGTSYYEQYF.